This entry is about one T cell receptor beta chain. There are a few counts of this clonotype. This receptor's antigen is unknown. Per-base quality was not reported, and no clone a single base away is much larger than it. This entry is derived from a study of post-analysis software for immune sequencing data (dated by TCRdb to the mid-2010s). Regarding the research as a whole: Disease courses on record covered relapsing-remitting, secondary progressive and progressive-relapsing multiple sclerosis, though some patients had no subtype annotation. The patient repertoires were set against 10 to 11 previously published healthy control repertoires from donors whose ages ranged from roughly 6 to 27 years. A subset of samples was prepared in parallel using single-end sample barcoding, then pooled and co-amplified after Illumina adapter ligation. Here is what the overall study found, with its caveats: Normalized Chao1 diversity was significantly lower in multiple sclerosis patients than controls, suggesting substantial peripheral T-cell clonal expansion. Significantly higher frequencies in patients than in controls were found for about five TRBV segments, including TRBV5-6, TRBV5-1 and TRBV20-1. When samples were clustered directly using the F measure, samples prepared in the same batch co-clustered strongly, which prompted a batch-effect correction. The multiple sclerosis patient group was slightly younger than the control group.

Library construction relied on PCR. Sequencing used an Illumina HiSeq 2500. To reduce PCR and sequencing biases, unique molecular identifiers were built into the TCR beta cDNA libraries. Every 1 to 10 million input T cells yielded around 500,000 cDNA molecules, meaning each molecule approximated one T cell. The patient libraries were prepared and sequenced using the same protocol as the earlier healthy control dataset. Samples belonging to the same batch were prepared together, multiplexed and sequenced on a shared HiSeq lane. On the authors' methods: MIGEC handled the raw barcoded reads, throwing out single-read molecular identifier groups before consensus assembly and CDR3 extraction. Clonotype tables were post-analysed with VDJtools, and diversity was normalized by down-sampling all datasets to the smallest sample size. In repertoire overlap clustering, CDR3 amino acid sequences, but not nucleotide sequences, were matched to correct batch-related cross-sample contamination. TCRdb cleaned the public reads at Q25 with fastp, built clones with MiXCR and kept in-frame beta chains. Merged by CDR3 protein, the rows form single entries marked with the most common genes and DNA. The V and J calls here are based on TCRdb, not the publication. This sample lists roughly 800,000 distinct CDR3 sequences; roughly 27% were detected once. 0.55% to 0.65% of the sample is taken by the ten largest.

To demonstrate the VDJtools post-analysis software, the study profiled TCR beta repertoires from the peripheral blood of 13 young patients with multiple sclerosis. The patients with multiple sclerosis were children and adolescents between about 6 and 15 years of age. V gives up 4 bases and J gives up 2 bases, and the segment between their germline ends measures 7 bases. The CDR3 runs 13 residues from the cysteine to the phenylalanine. Of all the DNA, just the CDR3 is kept, 39 bases in frame from base 1. CDR1 and CDR2 are read off the germline V gene (reference sequence) as MNHEY and SMNVEV. The sequence is built from TRBV27 and TRBJ2-3, with the D gene too uncertain to name. Sample: blood. This clonotype was sampled from a girl between 5 and 17 years old with multiple sclerosis. The CDR3 has the sequence CASSWTLTDTQYF. In nucleotides, the sequence is TGTGCCAGCAGTTGGACCCTCACAGATACGCAGTATTTT.